These T cell receptor beta chains were read from a single sample in a study of PD-1 blockade in classical Hodgkin lymphoma. Method: immunoSEQ multiplex PCR; TCRdb's copy keeps in-frame clones and lacks some. Of about 100,000 clones in the sample, about 88% were seen once. This sample comprised peripheral blood mononuclear cells (PBMCs), obtained before the second cycle of nivolumab. All receptors derive from a human donor with classical Hodgkin lymphoma. CDR3s include the opening cysteine and the closing phenylalanine or tryptophan. The D gene is left open where the match is weak. Size values are once, few and many counts, or a class for expanded clones, and some rows have none.

>-|TRBV13|-|TRBJ2-3
CASSLGRVYGTDTQYF
TGTGCCAGCAGCTTAGGCCGGGTTTACGGCACAGATACGCAGTATTTT
>-|TRBV18|-|TRBJ2-2
CASSPSSTHRSSYTGELFF
TGTGCCAGCTCACCTTCCTCGACCCACCGCAGTTCGTACACCGGGGAGCTGTTTTTT
>-|TRBV6-5|TRBD1|TRBJ2-7
CASRLDDRGSEQYF
TGTGCCAGCAGATTAGATGACAGGGGATCCGAGCAGTACTTC
>few|TRBV4-3|-|TRBJ2-6
CASSQEGEDSSGANVLTF
TGCGCCAGCAGCCAAGAGGGTGAGGATTCCTCTGGGGCCAACGTCCTGACTTTC
>-|TRBV28|TRBD1|TRBJ1-4
CASRLAAGTAFEKLFF
TGTGCCAGCAGGTTGGCCGCCGGGACAGCCTTTGAAAAACTGTTTTTT
>-|TRBV6-1|TRBD2|TRBJ2-7
CASSEAGRGTSVFSYEQYF
TGTGCCAGCAGTGAAGCGGGGAGGGGCACTAGCGTCTTCTCCTACGAGCAGTACTTC
>-|TRBV6-1|-|TRBJ2-1
CASSEFPGTGYNEQFF
TGTGCCAGCAGTGAATTTCCCGGGACTGGATACAATGAGCAGTTCTTC
>-|TRBV19|-|TRBJ2-7
CASSAYTWGEQYF
TGTGCCAGTAGTGCCTATACCTGGGGCGAGCAGTACTTC
>-|TRBV11-2|TRBD1|TRBJ1-1
CASSYSTGGFFPEAFF
TGTGCCAGCAGCTACTCCACAGGGGGCTTTTTCCCTGAAGCTTTCTTT
>-|TRBV6-5|TRBD1|TRBJ2-7
CASSSQGTGETYEQYF
TGTGCCAGCAGTTCCCAGGGGACAGGGGAGACCTACGAGCAGTACTTC
>-|TRBV7-2|-|TRBJ2-1
CASSLVAGGGSSYNEQFF
TGTGCCAGCAGCTTAGTCGCGGGTGGCGGCAGCTCCTACAATGAGCAGTTCTTC
>once|TRBV27|TRBD1|TRBJ1-2
CASSSTRQGIYGYTF
TGTGCCAGCAGTTCTACCCGACAGGGTATTTATGGCTACACCTTC
>-|TRBV18|-|TRBJ2-1
CASSPQKAALYNEQFF
TGTGCCAGCTCACCTCAGAAGGCGGCACTTTACAATGAGCAGTTCTTC
>once|TRBV21-1|-|TRBJ2-2
CASPGLEPSGELFF
TGTGCCAGTCCGGGACTAGAACCCTCCGGGGAGCTGTTTTTT
>-|TRBV29-1|-|TRBJ2-1
CSGTGSSYNEQFF
TGCAGCGGGACGGGAAGCTCCTACAATGAGCAGTTCTTC
>-|TRBV6-5|-|TRBJ2-2
CASSYIGELFF
TGTGCCAGCAGTTACATCGGGGAGCTGTTTTTT
>-|TRBV2|-|TRBJ1-2
CASSEQGMGYGYTF
TGTGCCAGCAGTGAACAGGGTATGGGCTATGGCTACACCTTC
>-|TRBV10-3|TRBD2|TRBJ2-1
CAISDSSGRAINEQFF
TGTGCCATCAGTGATAGTAGCGGGAGGGCCATCAATGAGCAGTTCTTC
>-|TRBV30|-|TRBJ2-7
CAWSEFGVRTDFEQYF
TGTGCCTGGAGTGAGTTTGGGGTGCGGACTGACTTCGAGCAGTACTTC
>-|TRBV6-6|TRBD1|TRBJ2-7
CASSYATRQGPYEQYF
TGTGCCAGCAGTTACGCAACTCGACAGGGACCCTACGAGCAGTACTTC
>-|TRBV19|TRBD2|TRBJ2-7
CASSIQAGSTYEQYF
TGTGCCAGTAGTATCCAAGCGGGAAGTACCTACGAGCAGTACTTC
>-|TRBV19|TRBD1|TRBJ1-2
CASSPWDRDGYTF
TGTGCCAGTAGTCCCTGGGACAGAGACGGCTACACCTTC
>-|TRBV28|-|TRBJ2-3
CASGPWWQASTDTQYF
TGTGCCAGCGGGCCATGGTGGCAGGCTAGCACAGATACGCAGTATTTT
>-|TRBV5-1|TRBD1|TRBJ2-3
CASSERTGLEDTQYF
TGCGCCAGCAGCGAACGGACAGGGTTGGAGGATACGCAGTATTTT
>-|TRBV12-5|-|TRBJ2-2
CASGLARSNTGELFF
TGTGCTAGTGGTTTAGCCCGCTCGAACACCGGGGAGCTGTTTTTT
>-|TRBV25-1|-|TRBJ2-1
CASSVVGRGVNEQFF
TGTGCCAGCAGTGTTGTGGGCAGGGGGGTCAATGAGCAGTTCTTC
>-|TRBV28|-|TRBJ1-2
CASRLRDTNTNYGYTF
TGTGCCAGCAGACTCCGGGACACCAATACTAACTATGGCTACACCTTC
>few|TRBV2|-|TRBJ1-5
CASSESGYQPQHF
TGTGCCAGCAGTGAATCTGGGTACCAGCCCCAGCATTTT
>-|TRBV7-9|-|TRBJ1-3
CASSFFLGAEDTIYF
TGTGCCAGCAGCTTTTTTTTAGGGGCGGAGGACACCATATATTTT
>-|TRBV12-5|TRBD1|TRBJ2-3
CASGRGTGGWDF
TGTGCTAGTGGCCGCGGGACAGGGGGCTGGGATTTT
>-|TRBV28|-|TRBJ2-3
CASSSGTITDTQYF
TGTGCCAGCAGTTCCGGGACCATCACAGATACGCAGTATTTT
>-|TRBV5-1|TRBD2|TRBJ2-3
CASSLLAGRTDTQYF
TGCGCCAGCAGCTTATTAGCGGGCCGCACAGATACGCAGTATTTT
>-|TRBV11-2|TRBD1|TRBJ2-3
CASTLFRQGGFRDTQYF
TGTGCCAGCACCCTATTTCGACAGGGGGGTTTTAGAGATACGCAGTATTTT
>few|TRBV15|TRBD1|TRBJ1-2
CATSREMPRQGSGYGYTF
TGTGCCACCAGCAGAGAGATGCCTCGACAGGGATCGGGATATGGCTACACCTTC
>-|TRBV5-1|-|TRBJ1-3
CASSLSGAENGNTIYF
TGCGCCAGCAGCTTGAGCGGGGCTGAGAATGGAAACACCATATATTTT
>-|TRBV19|TRBD1|TRBJ2-2
CASSITGVAGELFF
TGTGCCAGTAGTATAACAGGGGTGGCCGGGGAGCTGTTTTTT
>-|TRBV6-5|-|TRBJ2-7
CASSYSGGSSYEQYF
TGTGCCAGCAGTTACTCAGGCGGAAGCTCCTACGAGCAGTACTTC
>once|TRBV5-1|TRBD2|TRBJ2-1
CASTDTGGGNEQFF
TGCGCCAGCACAGATACGGGAGGGGGCAATGAGCAGTTCTTC
>once|TRBV30|TRBD2|TRBJ2-1
CAWGTTRYEQFF
TGTGCCTGGGGGACTACTAGATATGAGCAGTTCTTC
>-|TRBV6-5|TRBD1|TRBJ2-7
CASSYLDRSSYEQYF
TGTGCCAGCAGTTACTTGGACAGGAGCTCCTACGAGCAGTACTTC
>-|TRBV20-1|-|TRBJ1-1
CSGWVNTEAFF
TGCAGTGGGTGGGTGAACACTGAAGCTTTCTTT
>-|TRBV27|-|TRBJ1-1
CASSKSSTVLVEAFF
TGTGCCAGCAGTAAATCCTCCACAGTGCTTGTTGAAGCTTTCTTT
>-|TRBV25-1|TRBD2|TRBJ2-3
CASSETGGTSDPGGTQYF
TGTGCCAGCAGTGAGACCGGCGGGACTAGCGATCCAGGGGGTACGCAGTATTTT
>-|TRBV7-2|-|TRBJ2-7
CASSAAGGTYYEQYF
TGTGCCAGCAGCGCCGCAGGGGGGACATACTACGAGCAGTACTTC
>-|TRBV7-2|-|TRBJ1-1
CASSSERTITEAFF
TGTGCCAGCAGCTCTGAGCGGACAATTACTGAAGCTTTCTTT